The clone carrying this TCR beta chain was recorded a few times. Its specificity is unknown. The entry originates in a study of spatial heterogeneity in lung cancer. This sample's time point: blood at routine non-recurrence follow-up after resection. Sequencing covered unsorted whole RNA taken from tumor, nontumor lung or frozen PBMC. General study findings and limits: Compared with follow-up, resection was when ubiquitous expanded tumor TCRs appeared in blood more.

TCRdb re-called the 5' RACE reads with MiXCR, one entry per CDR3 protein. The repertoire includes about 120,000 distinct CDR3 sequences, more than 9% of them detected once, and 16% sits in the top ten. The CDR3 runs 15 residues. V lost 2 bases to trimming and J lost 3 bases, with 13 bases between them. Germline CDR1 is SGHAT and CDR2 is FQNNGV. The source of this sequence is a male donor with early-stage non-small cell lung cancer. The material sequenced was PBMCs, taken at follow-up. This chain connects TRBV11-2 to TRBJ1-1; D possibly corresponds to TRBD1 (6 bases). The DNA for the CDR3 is TGTGCCAGCAGCTTATTTGGCAGGGGCCACACTGAAGCTTTCTTT. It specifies CASSLFGRGHTEAFF.